A selection of T cell receptor beta chains follows, all from one sample in a study of T cell responses to AZD1222 COVID-19 vaccine. Using immunoSEQ multiplex PCR, the repertoire was profiled, and TCRdb retains in-frame clones only, with some absent. The table includes around 50,000 clones, more than 75% detected once. The source material was peripheral blood, sampled on day 0 of AZD1222 vaccination. Receptors originate from an adult in good health. Both conserved end residues are part of each CDR3. The D gene is left open where the match is weak. Only some rows state a clone size, as once, few, many or a class for expanded clones.

>TRBV18|-|-|TRBJ2-5
TGTGCCAGCTCACCTACCGCCGGGACTGGACAGATCGAGACCCAGTACTTC
CASSPTAGTGQIETQYF
>TRBV21-1|-|-|TRBJ1-1
TGTGCCAGCAGCCCTCCGGAGAACAGGGTTTTGTTGAGTCCTGAAGCTTTCTTT
CASSPPENRVLLSPEAFF
>TRBV28|TRBD1|-|TRBJ1-2
TGTGCCAGCAAGGCCCCGGGACAGAGAGATAACTATGGCTACACCTTC
CASKAPGQRDNYGYTF
>TRBV7-2|-|-|TRBJ2-1
TGTGCCAGCAGGCCCATTTCCACAGCCTACAATGAGCAGTTCTTC
CASRPISTAYNEQFF
>TRBV18|TRBD1|-|TRBJ2-1
TGTGCCAGCTCACCAGGGGACAGGCAGGGGTCCTACAATGAGCAGTTCTTC
CASSPGDRQGSYNEQFF
>TRBV15|-|-|TRBJ1-1
TGTGCCACCAGCAGAGATTCAGGAAACACTGAAGCTTTCTTT
CATSRDSGNTEAFF
>TRBV28|TRBD2|-|TRBJ2-1
TGTGCCAGTAGCGGGAGTTCCTACAATGAGCAGTTCTTC
CASSGSSYNEQFF
>TRBV7-3|-|-|TRBJ2-1
TGTGCCAGCAGCTTAATTGGGCGGTACAATGAGCAGTTCTTC
CASSLIGRYNEQFF
>TRBV6-5|-|-|TRBJ1-4
TGTGCCAGCAGTTTACTCTTACGGCCCGGTAATGAAAAACTGTTTTTT
CASSLLLRPGNEKLFF
>TRBV4-2|-|-|TRBJ1-5
TGTGCCAGCAGCCAAGAGGGGCCCGGCGATCAGCCCCAGCATTTT
CASSQEGPGDQPQHF
>TRBV10-3|-|-|TRBJ1-3
TGTGCCATCAGTGAGTCGAATGGGGGGACCTCTGGAAACACCATATATTTT
CAISESNGGTSGNTIYF
>TRBV19|-|-|TRBJ1-2
TGTGCCAGTAGTAATACTGGGGGGAATACCCATGGCTACACCTTC
CASSNTGGNTHGYTF
>TRBV3-1/TRBV3-2|-|-|TRBJ2-1
TGTGCCAGCAGCCAACAAGGGGGCAATGAGCAGTTCTTC
CASSQQGGNEQFF
>TRBV28|-|-|TRBJ2-1
TGTGCCAGCAGTCCGAGCGGACCCATGGGCAATGAGCAGTTCTTC
CASSPSGPMGNEQFF
>TRBV20-1|-|-|TRBJ2-7
TGCAGTGCTTTAGACGGATACGAGCAGTACTTC
CSALDGYEQYF
>TRBV25-1|TRBD1|-|TRBJ2-1
TGTGCCAGCAGTGGCTGGACAGGGGGCTATAATGAGCAGTTCTTC
CASSGWTGGYNEQFF
>TRBV18|-|once|TRBJ2-4
TGTGCCAGCTCACCACGACTAGGGGAGGCCAAAAACATTCAGTACTTC
CASSPRLGEAKNIQYF
>TRBV4-2|TRBD1|-|TRBJ1-4
TGTGCCAGCAGCCAAGCCCCAAGGACAGGGATTAATGAAAAACTGTTTTTT
CASSQAPRTGINEKLFF
>TRBV19|TRBD1|-|TRBJ1-3
TGTGCCTCTCAAGGGGGCAGTTCGGGCGGAGACACCATATATTTT
CASQGGSSGGDTIYF
>TRBV2|-|-|TRBJ1-2
TGTGCCAGCAGTGAAGCGCTAGAAACAGGCCGCGGCTACACCTTC
CASSEALETGRGYTF
>TRBV4-3|-|-|TRBJ2-7
TGCGCCAGCAGCCAAGCAAGGTGGGGAAATCCACAGTACGAGCAGTACTTC
CASSQARWGNPQYEQYF
>TRBV29-1|TRBD2|-|TRBJ2-1
TGCAGCGTTGTTGGATCTATGGCGGGAGACTCCTACAATGAGCAGTTCTTC
CSVVGSMAGDSYNEQFF
>TRBV12-3/TRBV12-4|-|-|TRBJ1-6
TGTGCCAGCAGTTTTTCAGGTTCACCCCTCCACTTT
CASSFSGSPLHF
>TRBV7-6|-|-|TRBJ1-3
TGTGCCAGCAGCCCCTTGGAGTTCTCTGGAAACACCATATATTTT
CASSPLEFSGNTIYF
>TRBV11-2|-|-|TRBJ2-5
TGTGCCAGCAGCCCCTCTCGTAGGGAGACCCAGTACTTC
CASSPSRRETQYF
>TRBV10-2|TRBD2|-|TRBJ2-3
TGCGCCAGCAGTCCACTAGCGGAGGTCACAGATACGCAGTATTTT
CASSPLAEVTDTQYF
>TRBV6-5|-|-|TRBJ1-5
TGTGCCAGCAGTTCCAATTTCGACACTAGCAATCAGCCCCAGCATTTT
CASSSNFDTSNQPQHF
>TRBV25-1|TRBD1|-|TRBJ1-3
TGTGCCAGCAGTGCCGGGGACAGCCTCAGCTCTGGAAACACCATATATTTT
CASSAGDSLSSGNTIYF
>TRBV18|-|medium-sized|TRBJ2-7
TGTGCCAGCTCACCCGACACCTACTACGAGCAGTACTTC
CASSPDTYYEQYF
>TRBV4-3|-|-|TRBJ1-2
TGCGCCAGCAGCCAAGATCCGGGACTACCTAACTATGGCTACACCTTC
CASSQDPGLPNYGYTF
>TRBV27|TRBD2|-|TRBJ2-3
TGTGCCAGCAGTCTCAACCCTTTAGCGGGGCCCTCAGATACGCAGTATTTT
CASSLNPLAGPSDTQYF
>TRBV27|-|-|TRBJ1-2
TGTGCCAGCAGTATCGCCCGGACAGCCCCGACCGGCGGCTACACCTTC
CASSIARTAPTGGYTF
>TRBV4-1|-|-|TRBJ1-1
TGCGCCAGCAGCCAAGATCCGGGGGTGCACACTGAAGCTTTCTTT
CASSQDPGVHTEAFF
>TRBV28|-|few|TRBJ1-2
TGTGCCAGCAGTTCAGCCGGAGGAGGGGCCGCTCGGTATGGCTACACCTTC
CASSSAGGGAARYGYTF
>TRBV2|-|-|TRBJ2-1
TGTGCCAGCATTCAGGGAGCCGGTGAGCAGTTCTTC
CASIQGAGEQFF
>TRBV7-2|TRBD1|-|TRBJ1-1
TGTGCCAGCAGCTCTCAGGGGGCTGGGTACACTGAAGCTTTCTTT
CASSSQGAGYTEAFF
>TRBV30|-|-|TRBJ1-5
TGTGCCTGGAGTACCGGGGGGGATCAGCCCCAGCATTTT
CAWSTGGDQPQHF
>TRBV3-1/TRBV3-2|-|few|TRBJ1-3
TGTGCCAGCAGCGCTTCTATTTTCCGTGACATATATTTT
CASSASIFRDIYF
>TRBV18|-|-|TRBJ2-7
TGTGCCAGCTCACCCGCCGCGGGCTACGAGCAGTACTTC
CASSPAAGYEQYF
>TRBV30|TRBD2|few|TRBJ2-7
TGTGCCTGGAGTAGGGCGACTAGCGGGAGTGACGAGCAGTACTTC
CAWSRATSGSDEQYF
>TRBV28|-|-|TRBJ2-7
TGTGCCAGCGAAGGACTGAATTACGAGCAGTACTTC
CASEGLNYEQYF
>TRBV27|TRBD2|once|TRBJ2-1
TGTGCCAGCTCACCCCGTCTGGGGGGACTAGCGGGACTCAATGAGCAGTTCTTC
CASSPRLGGLAGLNEQFF
>TRBV4-1|-|-|TRBJ1-2
TGCGCCAGCAGCCAAGACCAGATTAACTATGGCTACACCTTC
CASSQDQINYGYTF
>TRBV5-1|-|-|TRBJ2-3
TGCGCCAGCACCTTGATGGGGGTTAGCACAGATACGCAGTATTTT
CASTLMGVSTDTQYF
>TRBV19|TRBD1|-|TRBJ2-2
TGTGCCAGTAGTATCGGGACAGGATGGCGGGTGGTAGGGGAGCTGTTTTTT
CASSIGTGWRVVGELFF
>TRBV6-4|-|-|TRBJ2-2
TGTGCCAGCAGTGACTCTAGCGGGAACACCGGGGAGCTGTTTTTT
CASSDSSGNTGELFF
>TRBV6-1|-|once|TRBJ1-5
TGTGCCAGCAGTGAAGCAGGGGGTGCCGGAAGGCCCCAGCATTTT
CASSEAGGAGRPQHF
>TRBV7-9|-|few|TRBJ2-7
TGTGCCAGCAGCTGGGGCCAGAACTACGAGCAGTACTTC
CASSWGQNYEQYF
>TRBV4-2|TRBD2|once|TRBJ2-3
TGTGCCAGCAGCCAAGGCGTAGCGGGGGGCACAGATACGCAGTATTTT
CASSQGVAGGTDTQYF
>TRBV19|-|-|TRBJ1-3
TGTGCCAGTAGTATCGCGGCAGGGAACTCTGGAAACACCATATATTTT
CASSIAAGNSGNTIYF